The clone carrying this T cell receptor (beta chain) was seen just once. The antigen remains unidentified. Only in-frame clones appear in the TCRdb table, and some are missing; sequencing was by immunoSEQ multiplex PCR. The sample contains fewer than 95,000 clones, 75% to 95% of which appear only once. The source of the sample is a study of OX40 agonist ivuxolimab in advanced cancers. As for the study in general: Males comprised 82.7% of the group, whose mean age was around 62 years (range roughly 20 to 90). Study-level results: Clones of CD4+ and CD8+ blood T cells grew by week 6 at doses of 0.1 to 3.0 mg/kg. Among the nonresponders, some also had low normalized T-cell clonal expansion.

This clonotype was obtained from an adult with an advanced solid tumor such as melanoma, head and neck, liver or kidney cancer. The sequences come from CD4+ or CD8+ T cells sorted from blood, collected in a trial of the OX40 agonist ivuxolimab.

CDR3 amino acids: CASSLGQGAFTEAFF. CDR3 coding DNA: TGTGCCAGCAGCTTGGGGCAGGGAGCATTCACTGAAGCTTTCTTT. V gene TRBV5-6 combines with J gene TRBJ1-1; D possibly corresponds to TRBD1 (5 bases). The CDR3 totals 15 residues. Germline V gene sequence: CDR1 SGHDT, CDR2 YYEEEE. V was trimmed by 0 bases and J by 4 bases, leaving 13 bases between them.